A single sample gave rise to the 15 T cell receptor beta chains below, sequenced in a study of lymphopenia after photon versus proton radiotherapy. The table came from immunoSEQ multiplex PCR; TCRdb's copy has only in-frame clones and leaves some out. The data hold around 4,500 clones, with about 70% observed a single time. The material was peripheral blood, obtained from a patient treated with proton-based radiotherapy. These receptors were obtained from a man at least 80 years old with esophageal cancer.

The CDR3, as DNA: TGTGCCAGCTCGGGACTAGCGGGAGTAGGTGAGCAGTACTTC. Translation: CASSGLAGVGEQYF. The V and J genes are TRBV18 and TRBJ2-7; 14 nucleotides line up with TRBD2. Germline V CDR1 and CDR2: KGHSH, LQKENI. V lost 6 bases to trimming and J lost 7 bases; unmatched junction nucleotides: 5. CDR3 size: 14 residues.

This clone has more than one count but fewer than ten. This chain joins TRBV5-1 and TRBJ1-6, with D maybe TRBD1 (6 bases). Deletions cut 5 bases from V and 0 bases from J, with 15 bases between. The CDR3 is made up of 17 amino acids. Germline CDR1 is SGHRS and CDR2 is YFSETQ. The CDR3 spells CASRGAQGDSYNSPLHF. CDR3 coding DNA: TGCGCCAGCAGGGGGGCTCAAGGGGACTCCTATAATTCACCCCTCCACTTT.

The rearrangement links TRBV4-3 to TRBJ1-3; 8 positions agree with TRBD1. This CDR3 is built from 16 residues. Germline lookup yields CDR1 LGHNA and CDR2 YSLEER. V shed 1 base and J 3 bases; nucleotides not matched to a gene: 5. Written as DNA, the CDR3 is TGCGCCAGCAGCCAAGCCGGGACAGGTAGTGGAAACACCATATATTTT. Amino acids: CASSQAGTGSGNTIYF.

CDR3 sequence: CASSYRVGGANVLTF. The CDR3 DNA is TGTGCCAGCAGTTACAGGGTTGGTGGGGCCAACGTCCTGACTTTC. The gene calls are TRBV11-2 and TRBJ2-6; weak D call: TRBD1 (6 bases). Trimming cost V 6 bases and J 3 bases, with 12 bases left between them. From germline, CDR1 is SGHAT and CDR2 FQNNGV. The CDR3 is made up of 15 amino acids.

This clone was counted a single time. V is TRBV6-6 and J is TRBJ2-7; 8 bases line up with TRBD1. Unmatched junction bases numbered 2, after V lost 7 bases and J lost 0 bases. Germline V gene lookup returns CDR1 MNHNY and CDR2 SVGAGI (reference sequence). The CDR3 loop spans 13 amino acids. The CDR3 reads CASKTGVSYEQYF. The CDR3 DNA sequence: TGTGCCAGCAAGACAGGGGTCTCCTACGAGCAGTACTTC.

This clone is medium-sized by share. The CDR3 coding sequence is TGTGCCAGCAGCCCTGGGGACAGCTCCTACGAGCAGTACTTC. Its protein product is CASSPGDSSYEQYF. The chain joins TRBV7-3 to TRBJ2-7; 7 bases match TRBD1. CDR3 length equals 14 residues. V trimming: 5 bases; J trimming: 0 bases; junction bases outside the gene matches: 4. CDR1 and CDR2 from the germline V gene are SGHTA and FQGTGA.

In regard to this clone: Other DNA sequences in the same sample also yield this CDR3. V usage is TRBV25-1 and J usage is TRBJ2-2, with 9 bases that match TRBD2. CDR3 length: 18 amino acids. The ends lost 3 bases at V and 1 base at J; junction bases unmatched: 9. Germline lookup yields CDR1 MGHDK and CDR2 SYGVNS. CDR3 bases: TGTGCCAGCAGTGACCTACTCGCGGGGGGGCAGAACACCGGGGAGCTGTTTTTT. Its translation is CASSDLLAGGQNTGELFF.

The chain recombines TRBV7-6 with TRBJ2-5, with D uncertain. This CDR3 is built from 13 residues. Trimming removed 1 base at V and 1 base at J, with 4 bases between. Per germline, CDR1 SGHVS and CDR2 FNYEAQ. In DNA form, the CDR3 reads TGTGCCAGCAGCTTAGTAGGCCAAGAGACCCAGTACTTC. Its protein product is CASSLVGQETQYF. Drawing the rest from reference TRBV7-6 and TRBJ2-5, the complete variable domain is GAGVSQSPRYKVTKRGQDVALRCDPISGHVSLYWYRQALGQGPEFLTYFNYEAQQDKSGLPNDRFSAERPEGSISTLTIQRTEQRDSAMYRCASSLVGQETQYFGPGTRLLVL.

This clone is classed as medium-sized. The CDR3 DNA is TGTGCCAGCAGCTTGGGGACACTAACCACCGGGGAGCTGTTTTTT. Its translation: CASSLGTLTTGELFF. This sequence joins TRBV7-3 and TRBJ2-2; D is perhaps TRBD1 (6 bases). The germline gives CDR1 SGHTA, CDR2 FQGTGA. The CDR3 covers 15 residues. The V gene lost 3 bases and the J gene lost 4 bases, with 12 bases spanning the gap.

This clone was seen a few times. This chain joins TRBV11-2 and TRBJ2-7, with D possibly matching TRBD2 (5 bases). CDR3 length: 15 amino acids. Germline V lookup: CDR1 SGHAT, CDR2 FQNNGV. V gave up 5 bases and J gave up 2 bases, with 16 bases separating them. The CDR3: CASSVALGITYEQYF. CDR3 nucleotides: TGTGCCAGCAGCGTAGCTCTCGGGATTACCTACGAGCAGTACTTC.

The chain joins TRBV11-2 to TRBJ2-7, with 8 bases fitting TRBD1. This CDR3 region has 15 residues. With V trimmed by 5 bases and J by 3 bases, 9 bases remained unmatched. Germline values: CDR1 SGHAT, CDR2 FQNNGV. The CDR3 nucleotides read TGTGCCAGCAGCACCGGACAGGGTGGCATCTACGAGCAGTACTTC. Translating it yields CASSTGQGGIYEQYF.

The gene calls are TRBV28 and TRBJ2-7, with 15 nucleotides matching TRBD2. V gave up 8 bases and J gave up 7 bases; unmatched junction bases: 9. This CDR3 has 15 residues. Germline loops: CDR1 MDHEN, CDR2 SYDVKM. In nucleotides, the CDR3 is TGTGCCAGCCAACCGGGGACTAGCGGGAGGAAGGAGCAGTACTTC. It encodes CASQPGTSGRKEQYF.

J is TRBJ2-7 and V is TRBV4-3, with TRBD2 matching over 7 bases. Looked up from germline, CDR1 is LGHNA and CDR2 is YSLEER. The CDR3 loop spans 16 amino acids. The junction had 6 bases not matched to a gene; V was cut back by 1 base and J by 0 bases. This chain's CDR3 is CASSQVGGGGSYEQYF. CDR3 coding DNA: TGCGCCAGCAGCCAAGTGGGTGGCGGGGGCTCCTACGAGCAGTACTTC.

The chain has TRBV9 and TRBJ1-5; D gene unclear. Germline CDR1 reads SGDLS; CDR2 reads YYNGEE. The CDR3 has 17 amino acids. V dropped 0 bases and J dropped 0 bases, with 13 bases sitting between them. The CDR3 DNA follows: TGTGCCAGCAGCGTAGTACAGACATCGTATAGCAATCAGCCCCAGCATTTT. It is translated as CASSVVQTSYSNQPQHF.

This chain uses TRBV6-5 with TRBJ2-7; 7 positions agree with TRBD1. J gave up 7 bases and V 8 bases, and 14 bases lay outside the gene matches. This CDR3 has 14 amino acids. Germline V gives CDR1 MNHEY, CDR2 SVGAGI. CDR3 protein: CASQTPTGVWEQYF. In DNA, the CDR3 is TGTGCCAGCCAGACACCCACAGGGGTTTGGGAGCAGTACTTC.